The source of this T cell receptor (beta chain) is a study of T cells after posttransplantation cyclophosphamide. Study results and caveats: Donor-recipient repertoire similarity was low at 1-2 months, rising over year one. Tissue-infiltrating T cells from skin or gut overlapped little with blood T cells. Recipient CMV seropositivity and CMV reactivation strongly tracked TRB clonality.

This clone was counted ten times or more. The antigen remains unidentified. Cyclophosphamide on days +3 and +4 followed busulfan-fludarabine conditioning and a marrow graft. Measured with immunoSEQ multiplex PCR; TCRdb has only the in-frame clones, and not every one. The sample has approximately 3,200 clones, none seen only once. Germline CDR1 reads MNHEY; CDR2 reads SMNVEV (reference sequence). The CDR3 loop spans 18 amino acids. The junction had 13 bases not matched to a gene; V was cut back by 4 bases and J by 4 bases. The chain carries TRBV27 and TRBJ2-7, with 13 bases matching TRBD2. Sequenced material: PBMCs, taken after allogeneic stem cell transplant with posttransplant cyclophosphamide. The clonotype was recovered from a female patient between 60 and 69 years old who received an allogeneic stem cell transplant from a related donor and was CMV-positive. A share of the T cells may be of graft donor origin. DNA for the CDR3: TGTGCCAGCAGTTCTTGGACTAGCGGGAGATTATGGTTGTACGAGCAGTACTTC. Its protein product is CASSSWTSGRLWLYEQYF.